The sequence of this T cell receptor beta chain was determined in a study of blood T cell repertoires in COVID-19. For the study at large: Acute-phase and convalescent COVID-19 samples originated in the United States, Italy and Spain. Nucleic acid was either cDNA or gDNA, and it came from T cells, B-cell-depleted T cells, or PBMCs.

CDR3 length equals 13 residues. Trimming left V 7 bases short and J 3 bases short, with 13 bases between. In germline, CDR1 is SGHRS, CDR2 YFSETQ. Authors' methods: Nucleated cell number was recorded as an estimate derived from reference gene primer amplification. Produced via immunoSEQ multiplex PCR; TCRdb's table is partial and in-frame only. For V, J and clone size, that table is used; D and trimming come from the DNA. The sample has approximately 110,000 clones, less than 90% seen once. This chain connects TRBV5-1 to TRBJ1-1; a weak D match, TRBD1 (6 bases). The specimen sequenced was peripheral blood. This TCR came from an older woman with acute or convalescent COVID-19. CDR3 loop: CASRQGSDTEAFF. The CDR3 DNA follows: TGCGCCAGCCGCCAGGGGAGCGACACTGAAGCTTTCTTT.